This TCR beta chain was documented in a study of control samples from healthy donors and cancer patients. Produced via immunoSEQ multiplex PCR; TCRdb's table is partial and in-frame only. This sample yields about 140,000 clones, of which 89% are seen a single time; less than 5.5% belongs to the top ten. Trimming left V 3 bases short and J 0 bases short, with 12 bases between. CDR1 is LGHNA and CDR2 is YSLEER in the germline V gene. CDR3 length equals 16 residues. The rearrangement joins TRBV4-3 to TRBJ2-1; D not certain. The sequence came from a man aged 25-45 years in good health. The sequenced sample consisted of blood. The CDR3 region is CASSQTGVSSYNEQFF. The CDR3 DNA sequence: TGCGCCAGCAGCCAGACTGGGGTAAGCTCCTACAATGAGCAGTTCTTC.